A single sample gave rise to the 7 T cell receptor beta chains below, sequenced in a study of T-cell reconstitution after alpha-beta-depleted transplantation in children. It was with unique molecular identifiers that the TCRbeta library was prepared. TCRdb reanalysed the PCR reads using MiXCR and keeps one entry per CDR3 protein. The table shows roughly 200,000 distinct CDR3 sequences, with 8.4% occurring only once. Sequencing used PBMCs, mostly from graft donor cells, obtained 360 days after TCRalphabeta/CD19-depleted stem cell transplant. The receptor set was obtained from a male patient aged 2-15 years who had a stem cell transplant for acute myeloid leukemia, so the T cells may come from the graft donor.

For this clonotype: A clone one base away is much larger, so this may be a read error. V is TRBV15 and J is TRBJ1-1; no clear D. CDR1 and CDR2 from the germline V gene are LNHNV and YYDKDF (reference sequence). The CDR3 covers 15 residues. The CDR3 DNA reads as TGTGCCGCCAGCAGAGATCCAAAGGGGAACACTGAAGCTTTCTTT. Amino acid sequence: CAASRDPKGNTEAFF.

In DNA, the CDR3 is TGCGCCAGCAGCCCGGCGGCAGTCACTGAAGCTTTCTTT. It encodes CASSPAAVTEAFF. The rearrangement links TRBV5-1 to TRBJ1-1; the D is unclear. CDR3 length: 13 residues. The V gene lost 4 bases and the J gene lost 4 bases, with 11 bases spanning the gap. The germline V gene encodes CDR1 SGHRS and CDR2 YFSETQ.

This clonotype was counted only a few times. J is TRBJ1-6 and V is TRBV5-1; D is unresolved. Trimming took 0 bases from V and 9 from J, leaving 13 bases between them. CDR1 and CDR2 from the germline V gene are SGHRS and YFSETQ. The CDR3 totals 15 residues. The CDR3 DNA follows: TGCGCCAGCAGCTTGGAAGGCACGGTTCTTTCACCCCTCCACTTT. Translated, it gives CASSLEGTVLSPLHF.

This clonotype turned up a few times. The chain recombines TRBV3-1 with TRBJ2-2; 9 bases align to TRBD2. CDR1 is LGHDT and CDR2 is YNNKEL in the germline V gene (reference sequence). This CDR3 has 14 amino acids. Losses at the gene ends were 1 base for V and 6 bases for J; bases not matched to a gene: 0. The CDR3 reads CASSQGLAAGELFF. Written as DNA, the CDR3 is TGTGCCAGCAGCCAAGGACTAGCGGCCGGGGAGCTGTTTTTT. Supplemented by reference TRBV3-1 and TRBJ2-2, the full variable domain reads DTAVSQTPKYLVTQMGNDKSIKCEQNLGHDTMYWYKQDSKKFLKIMFSYNNKELIINETVPNRFSPKSPDKAHLNLHINSLELGDSAVYFCASSQGLAAGELFFGEGSRLTVL.

This clonotype was picked up a small number of times. The rearrangement links TRBV20-1 to TRBJ1-5, with 10 bases aligning to TRBD1. The CDR3 contains 15 residues. The V segment lost 6 bases and the J segment 3 bases; nucleotides outside the gene matches: 8. Germline assignment: CDR1 DFQATT and CDR2 SNEGSKA (reference sequence). DNA of the CDR3: TGCAGTGCGCCGCCGGGACAGGGGAACAATCAGCCCCAGCATTTT. As protein: CSAPPGQGNNQPQHF.

This clonotype was counted at least ten times. The rearrangement joins TRBV28 to TRBJ2-2; D is possibly TRBD2 (5 bases). Germline values: CDR1 MDHEN, CDR2 SYDVKM. This CDR3 is 19 amino acids long. The V and J ends lost 3 bases and 13 bases respectively, with 33 bases between them. CDR3 coding DNA: TGTGCCAGCAGTTTCTACCGGGATCTTCTATTTCCGAGACGCTTCTGGCTGTTTTTT. The encoded protein is CASSFYRDLLFPRRFWLFF.

This sequence joins TRBV20-1 and TRBJ1-6, with D tentatively TRBD1 (5 bases). V dropped 6 bases and J dropped 7 bases, with 10 bases sitting between them. The CDR3 has 12 amino acids. Per germline, CDR1 DFQATT and CDR2 SNEGSKA (reference sequence). CDR3 nucleotide sequence: TGCAGTGCACCTCGGGGGAATTCACCCCTCCACTTT. It is translated as CSAPRGNSPLHF.